This TCR beta chain was sequenced in a study of neurological immune-mediated disorders. General study points: Expanded clones shared no CDR3 amino acid sequences across subjects, suggesting private repertoires in all groups.

Time point reported: longitudinal time-point 1 (baseline). The starting material, 2 million PBMCs stored at -80 C, gave rise to the unsorted libraries. The authors produced cDNA by 5'RACE using 10-nucleotide random UMIs. TCRdb processed the 5' RACE reads anew with MiXCR; each CDR3 protein has one entry. The sample consists of about 57,000 distinct CDR3 sequences, around a tenth of them appearing once. The sample holds many counts of this clonotype. As yet, its antigen is unknown. The receptor comes from a male donor with HTLV-1-associated myelopathy (HAM/TSP). The sequenced material came from PBMCs.

CDR3 nucleotides: TGTGCCAGCACCGGGACCCTGGGCAGGTACGAGCAGTACTTC. Encoded protein: CASTGTLGRYEQYF. This chain links TRBV6-2 or TRBV6-3 with TRBJ2-7; TRBD1 or TRBD2 may be the D gene (5 bases each). Looked up from germline, CDR1 is MNHEY and CDR2 is SVGEGT. The CDR3 loop spans 14 amino acids. V lost 7 bases, J lost 4 bases, and 17 bases lay in between.